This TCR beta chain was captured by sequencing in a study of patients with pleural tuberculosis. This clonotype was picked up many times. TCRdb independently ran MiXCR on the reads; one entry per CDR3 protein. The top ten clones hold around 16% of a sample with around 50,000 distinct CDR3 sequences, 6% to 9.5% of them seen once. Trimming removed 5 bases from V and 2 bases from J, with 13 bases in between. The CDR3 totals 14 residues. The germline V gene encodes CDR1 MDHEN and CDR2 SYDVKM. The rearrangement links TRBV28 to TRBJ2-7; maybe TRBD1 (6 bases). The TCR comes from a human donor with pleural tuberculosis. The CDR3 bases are TGTGCCAGCAGTCCGGCCACAGGGACCTACGAGCAGTACTTC. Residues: CASSPATGTYEQYF.